A single sample gave rise to the 27 T cell receptor beta chains below, sequenced in a study of CD8+CD57+ T cells in acquired aplastic anemia. Genomic DNA was employed as the template in profiling TCR beta VDJ and CDR3. TCRdb reprocessed the reads with MiXCR, giving one entry per CDR3 protein. The data show 220,000 or so distinct CDR3 sequences, with 55% to 65% seen just once and about 60% held by the top ten. An expansion of CD8+CD57+ cells by flow cytometry had been shown in patients chosen for sequencing. The sequenced material came from sorted CD4+, CD8+, or CD8+CD57+ T cells (not recorded which) from PBMCs. Every receptor here comes from a human donor with aplastic anemia.

This clonotype was counted many times. The chain is built from TRBV2 and TRBJ1-1, with D tentatively TRBD1 (5 bases). The CDR3 runs to 13 residues. From germline, CDR1 is SNHLY and CDR2 FYNNEI. V lost 3 bases, J lost 8 bases, and 13 bases lay in between. The CDR3 coding sequence is TGTGCCAGCAGTGATAAATCAGGGACCGAAGCTTTCTTT. It encodes CASSDKSGTEAFF. The complete variable domain, with remaining parts taken from reference TRBV2 and TRBJ1-1, reads EPEVTQTPSHQVTQMGQEVILRCVPISNHLYFYWYRQILGQKVEFLVSFYNNEISEKSEIFDDQFSVERPDGSNFTLKIRSTKLEDSAMYFCASSDKSGTEAFFGQGTRLTVV.

This chain links TRBV15 with TRBJ1-4; D gene unclear. Trimming took 1 base from V and 3 from J, leaving 9 bases between them. The germline V gene encodes CDR1 LNHNV and CDR2 YYDKDF (reference sequence). The CDR3 is made up of 15 amino acids. This CDR3 is CATSRVAASNEKLFF. The CDR3 bases are TGTGCCACCAGCAGAGTTGCAGCCTCTAATGAAAAACTGTTTTTT.

This chain's CDR3 is CAISEGQGDQETQYF. CDR3 coding DNA: TGTGCCATCAGTGAAGGACAGGGGGACCAAGAGACCCAGTACTTC. This chain links TRBV10-3 with TRBJ2-5, with TRBD1 matching over 10 bases. This CDR3 comprises 15 residues. Trimming removed 3 bases from V and 0 bases from J; junction bases left unmatched: 1. Germline-derived CDR1 and CDR2 are ENHRY and SYGVKD.

In this sample, this clonotype turned up a few times. This chain uses TRBV7-9 with TRBJ2-7; 8 bases line up with TRBD1. The CDR3 is 13 residues long. The germline CDR1 and CDR2 sequences are SEHNR and FQNEAQ (reference sequence). V lost 5 bases and J lost 6; bases outside the gene matches: 6. This CDR3 reads CASSLSTGVEQYF. The CDR3 DNA reads as TGTGCCAGCAGCCTCTCGACAGGGGTCGAGCAGTACTTC. Full variable domain (outside the CDR3, taken from reference TRBV7-9 and TRBJ2-7): DTGVSQNPRHKITKRGQNVTFRCDPISEHNRLYWYRQTLGQGPEFLTYFQNEAQLEKSRLLSDRFSAERPKGSFSTLEIQRTEQGDSAMYLCASSLSTGVEQYFGPGTRLTVT.

V and J are TRBV5-1 and TRBJ2-6; TRBD2 might be the D (6 bases). CDR1 and CDR2 (germline): SGHRS, YFSETQ. This CDR3 has 17 amino acids. V was pared by 0 bases and J by 0 bases, with 10 bases between. CDR3 loop: CASSLAGLTSGANVLTF. Here the CDR3 DNA reads TGCGCCAGCAGCTTGGCGGGACTGACCTCTGGGGCCAACGTCCTGACTTTC.

The gene calls are TRBV5-1 and TRBJ1-6, with D possibly TRBD1 on 5 matching bases. Germline V gene sequence: CDR1 SGHRS, CDR2 YFSETQ. The CDR3 totals 15 residues. V was trimmed by 0 bases and J by 6 bases, leaving 10 bases between them. In nucleotides, the CDR3 is TGCGCCAGCAGCTTGGACGGGGGTTTTAATTCACCCCTCCACTTT. This gives the protein CASSLDGGFNSPLHF.

This clonotype was observed a handful of times. The rearrangement joins TRBV10-1 to TRBJ2-1, with D perhaps given as TRBD1 or TRBD2 (5 bases each). The CDR3 loop spans 14 amino acids. The germline V gene encodes CDR1 WNHNN and CDR2 SYGVQD (reference sequence). Trimming left V 4 bases short and J 7 bases short, with 14 bases between. The CDR3 DNA is TGCGCCAGCAGTGGCCGAGGGGCGGTAAATGAGCAGTTCTTC. Translation gives CASSGRGAVNEQFF.

This chain's CDR3 is CATSRAGQGDEAFF. CDR3 in DNA: TGTGCCACCAGCAGAGCCGGACAGGGTGATGAAGCTTTCTTT. This chain connects TRBV15 to TRBJ1-1; TRBD1 matches 8 bases. Germline CDR1 and CDR2: LNHNV and YYDKDF (reference sequence). This CDR3 has 14 amino acids. V lost 1 base, J lost 7 bases, and 5 bases stayed unmatched.

The rearrangement links TRBV5-1 to TRBJ2-2; D is unresolved. This CDR3 has 12 amino acids. The V and J ends lost 5 bases and 7 bases respectively, with 9 bases between them. Germline CDR1 is SGHRS and CDR2 is YFSETQ. The CDR3 sequence is CASRANRGELFF. The CDR3 bases are TGCGCCAGCAGGGCGAATCGCGGGGAGCTGTTTTTT.

The CDR3 loop reads CASSQGGVNEQFF. The CDR3 DNA reads TGTGCCAGCAGCCAGGGCGGGGTGAATGAGCAGTTCTTC. The gene calls are TRBV7-6 and TRBJ2-1, with D maybe TRBD2 (6 bases). The V gene's germline CDR1 is SGHVS and CDR2 FNYEAQ. The germline V and J ends were trimmed by 5 bases and 7 bases, with 12 bases remaining between them. The length of the CDR3 is 13 residues.

This clonotype turned up a few times. V gene TRBV25-1 combines with J gene TRBJ2-7; TRBD2 is a possible D gene (5 bases). Germline CDR1 and CDR2: MGHDK and SYGVNS. This CDR3 has 15 residues. V lost 6 bases, J lost 3 bases, and 18 bases lay in between. CDR3 bases: TGTGCCAGCAGCGGACTGGTCAGAAAAAACTACGAGCAGTACTTC. It codes for CASSGLVRKNYEQYF.

This clonotype was recorded a few times. The CDR3 does not end in the conserved phenylalanine or tryptophan, so this is likely a read error. The chain joins TRBV20-1 to TRBJ1-6; D is ambiguous. The CDR3 runs to 15 residues. The V gene's germline CDR1 is DFQATT and CDR2 SNEGSKA (reference sequence). The CDR3 here is CSAQEAGGYNSPLHL. The DNA for the CDR3 is TGCAGTGCTCAAGAGGCAGGAGGGTATAATTCGCCCCTCCACTTA.

The rearrangement uses TRBV20-1 and TRBJ1-3; D gene ambiguous. Germline-derived CDR1 and CDR2 are DFQATT and SNEGSKA (reference sequence). The CDR3 spans 13 residues. Trimming pared 5 bases from V and 0 bases from J, leaving 8 bases between. As DNA, the CDR3 is TGCAGTGCTCGCCGAATCTCTGGAAACACCATATATTTT. Translated: CSARRISGNTIYF.

Of note for this clonotype: Compared with germline, one end of the junction differs, possibly owing to a read error. V is TRBV20-1 and J is TRBJ1-6, with D possibly TRBD1 on 5 matching bases. Germline lookup yields CDR1 DFQATT and CDR2 SNEGSKA (reference sequence). This CDR3 has 13 residues. The CDR3 region has the DNA TGCAGTGTTAGAGGGACGGTGGGTTCACCCCTCCACTTT. Translation: CSVRGTVGSPLHF.

The V call is TRBV7-2, the J call TRBJ2-7; 9 positions agree with TRBD1. The germline CDR1 and CDR2 sequences are SGHTA and FQGNSA. The ends lost 8 bases at V and 2 bases at J; junction bases unmatched: 1. CDR3 size: 12 residues. The CDR3 spells CASRQGAYEQYF. As DNA, the CDR3 is TGTGCCAGCCGACAGGGGGCCTACGAGCAGTACTTC.

This chain joins TRBV10-2 and TRBJ1-5; TRBD1 might be the D (5 bases). Germline CDR1 reads WSHSY; CDR2 reads SAAADI. Trimming shortened V by 4 bases and J by 4 bases, and 8 bases separated the two germline ends. CDR3 size: 13 residues. CDR3: CASSVGENQPQHF. The CDR3 DNA reads as TGCGCCAGCAGTGTGGGGGAAAATCAGCCCCAGCATTTT.

V is TRBV7-9 and J is TRBJ2-7; no firm D call. V dropped 2 bases and J dropped 4 bases, with 12 bases sitting between them. Germline lookup yields CDR1 SEHNR and CDR2 FQNEAQ (reference sequence). This CDR3 has 14 amino acids. The CDR3 reads CASSLLSPGYEQYF. CDR3 nucleotides: TGTGCCAGCAGCTTACTCTCCCCGGGTTACGAGCAGTACTTC. The full variable domain, completed using reference TRBV7-9 and TRBJ2-7, is DTGVSQNPRHKITKRGQNVTFRCDPISEHNRLYWYRQTLGQGPEFLTYFQNEAQLEKSRLLSDRFSAERPKGSFSTLEIQRTEQGDSAMYLCASSLLSPGYEQYFGPGTRLTVT.

V and J are TRBV20-1 and TRBJ2-3; perhaps TRBD2 as D (6 bases). V was clipped by 2 bases and J by 0 bases, with 15 bases between them. Germline loops: CDR1 DFQATT, CDR2 SNEGSKA (reference sequence). CDR3 length equals 16 residues. This CDR3 is CSARPTLGLSTDTQYF. As DNA, the CDR3 is TGCAGTGCTAGACCCACATTGGGACTTAGCACAGATACGCAGTATTTT.

V is TRBV15 and J is TRBJ1-5, with 10 bases aligning to TRBD1. Germline CDR1 reads LNHNV; CDR2 reads YYDKDF (reference sequence). The V gene end was trimmed by 3 bases and the J gene end by 3 bases; junction bases not matched to a gene: 14. The CDR3 loop spans 19 amino acids. The CDR3 DNA is TGTGCCACCAGCAGCTCCAGGTCGGGACAGGGGCCCTACAATCAGCCCCAGCATTTT. Translated: CATSSSRSGQGPYNQPQHF. The full variable domain, its missing parts supplied by reference TRBV15 and TRBJ1-5, is DAMVIQNPRYQVTQFGKPVTLSCSQTLNHNVMYWYQQKSSQAPKLLFHYYDKDFNNEADTPDNFQSRRPNTSFCFLDIRSPGLGDTAMYLCATSSSRSGQGPYNQPQHFGDGTRLSIL.

The chain is built from TRBV7-9 and TRBJ1-6; 7 positions agree with TRBD1. The CDR3 spans 14 residues. Germline V gives CDR1 SEHNR, CDR2 FQNEAQ (reference sequence). Losses at the gene ends were 5 bases for V and 7 bases for J; bases not matched to a gene: 5. CDR3 residues: CASSGGQMNSPLHF. CDR3 sequence (DNA): TGTGCCAGCAGCGGGGGACAGATGAATTCACCCCTCCACTTT.

The chain couples TRBV19 to TRBJ1-1, with TRBD1 matching 8 bases. Unmatched junction bases numbered 4, after V lost 6 bases and J lost 1 base. CDR1 and CDR2 from the germline V gene are LNHDA and SQIVND (reference sequence). The CDR3 is made up of 14 amino acids. Here the CDR3 reads CASRKGQANTEAFF. The CDR3, as DNA: TGTGCCAGTAGGAAGGGACAGGCGAACACTGAAGCTTTCTTT.

This chain links TRBV20-1 with TRBJ2-7, with 11 bases identical to TRBD1. The ends lost 5 bases at V and 5 bases at J; junction bases unmatched: 5. Germline V gene sequence: CDR1 DFQATT, CDR2 SNEGSKA (reference sequence). The CDR3 is 13 residues long. In nucleotides, the CDR3 is TGCAGTGCTGGGACAGGGGGAATCAACGAGCAGTACTTC. It is translated as CSAGTGGINEQYF.

The chain has TRBV6-6 and TRBJ1-3; 7 bases map to TRBD1. CDR3 length: 14 amino acids. Germline lookup yields CDR1 MNHNY and CDR2 SVGAGI (reference sequence). The trim removed 6 bases at V and 1 base at J, leaving 3 bases unmatched. In DNA, the CDR3 is TGTGCCAGCAGGACAGGGCCATCTGGAAACACCATATATTTT. Translating it yields CASRTGPSGNTIYF.

The chain combines TRBV5-6 with TRBJ2-3; no clear D gene. CDR1 and CDR2 from the germline V gene are SGHDT and YYEEEE. V was cut by 0 bases and J by 6 bases, with 5 bases left in between. The CDR3 extends over 12 amino acids. The CDR3 region has the DNA TGTGCCAGCAGCTTGGGACTGGATACGCAGTATTTT. Its translation: CASSLGLDTQYF.

Comment on this clonotype: One end of the junction does not line up with germline, which may come from a read error. The rearrangement links TRBV10-3 to TRBJ1-5, with D possibly matching TRBD1 (6 bases). CDR1 and CDR2 (germline): ENHRY, SYGVKD. This CDR3 has 15 residues. The CDR3 DNA follows: TGTGCCAGCAGTTACTCTCCTCACAGGGATCAGCCCCAGCATTTT. It is translated as CASSYSPHRDQPQHF.

The chain links TRBV24-1 to TRBJ1-6, with 9 nucleotides matching TRBD1. CDR1 and CDR2 from the germline V gene are KGHDR and SFDVKD. The CDR3 totals 15 residues. J gave up 8 bases and V 1 base, and 2 bases lay outside the gene matches. CDR3 amino acids: CATSDLGDRDSPLHF. The CDR3 coding sequence is TGTGCCACCAGTGATTTAGGGGACAGGGATTCACCCCTCCACTTT.

Remarks on this clonotype: Given the absence of the conserved phenylalanine or tryptophan at the CDR3 end, a read error is likely. The chain is built from TRBV2 and TRBJ2-7, with 11 bases identical to TRBD2. The trim removed 4 bases at V and 3 bases at J, leaving 8 bases unmatched. The CDR3 runs to 16 residues. Germline V gene sequence: CDR1 SNHLY, CDR2 FYNNEI. The CDR3 loop is CASSGDRLAGFYEQYL. The CDR3 DNA reads as TGTGCCAGCAGTGGGGACAGACTAGCGGGGTTCTACGAGCAGTACTTA.